This T cell receptor beta chain was obtained from a study of blood T cell repertoires in COVID-19. Study-wide background: The samples span acute and convalescent COVID-19 from the United States, Italy and Spain.

The assay was immunoSEQ multiplex PCR, and TCRdb's table has in-frame clones only and misses some. The sample includes roughly 290,000 clones, 75% to 95% of them seen just once. This CDR3 region has 15 residues. Per germline, CDR1 MRHNA and CDR2 SNTAGT. V shed 4 bases and J shed 1 base, with 13 bases lying between them. Those enrolled in Seattle joined during active infection and were followed longitudinally afterward. This rearrangement joins TRBV6-4 to TRBJ1-1; tentatively, D is TRBD1 (5 bases). Sequencing was performed on peripheral blood. The TCR sequence derives from a woman younger than 45 with COVID-19, enrolled during active disease. CDR3 bases: TGTGCCAGCAGTGCCAGGGCGGCCGAGAACACTGAAGCTTTCTTT. It codes for CASSARAAENTEAFF.